Sequencing of this T cell receptor (beta chain) was carried out in a study of long-term antiretroviral therapy in people with HIV. General observations from the study: Adherence to ART, viral resistance and therapy changes lacked any data. HIV repertoire CDR3 lengths ranged less widely than those of controls. At every time point, clones expanded before ART dominated the repertoire.

This CDR3 spans 15 amino acids. V shed 0 bases and J 4 bases; nucleotides not matched to a gene: 6. Germline V gene sequence: CDR1 SGHNT, CDR2 YYREEE (reference sequence). The immunoSEQ assay was v3.0, run at survey level. The repertoire was sequenced with immunoSEQ multiplex PCR; TCRdb's copy has only in-frame clones and lacks some. The sample includes fewer than 40,000 clones, 85% to 90% of them seen just once. From each donor, at least one pre-ART PBMC sample and at least two post-ART PBMC samples were obtained. A word on this clone: Its specificity is unknown.

This receptor was obtained from a woman aged 45-60 years with HIV. The chain links TRBV5-4 to TRBJ2-5; 7 positions match TRBD1. The starting material was unsorted PBMCs, obtained 1.2 years after starting antiretroviral therapy. CDR3 in DNA: TGTGCCAGCAGCTTGGAAAGGGGGCTGAGAGAGACCCAGTACTTC. This translates into CASSLERGLRETQYF.